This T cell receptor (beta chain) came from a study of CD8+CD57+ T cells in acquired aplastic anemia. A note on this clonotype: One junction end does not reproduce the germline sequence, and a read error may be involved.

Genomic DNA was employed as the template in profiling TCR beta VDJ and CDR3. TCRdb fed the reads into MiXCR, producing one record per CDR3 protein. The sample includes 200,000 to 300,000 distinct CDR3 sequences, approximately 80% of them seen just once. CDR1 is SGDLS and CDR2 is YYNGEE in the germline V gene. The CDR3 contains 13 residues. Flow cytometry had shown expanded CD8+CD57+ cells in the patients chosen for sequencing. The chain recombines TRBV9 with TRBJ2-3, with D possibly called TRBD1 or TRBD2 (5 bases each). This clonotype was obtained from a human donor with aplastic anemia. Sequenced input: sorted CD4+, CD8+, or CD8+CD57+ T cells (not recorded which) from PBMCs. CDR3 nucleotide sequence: TGTGCCATCGGGGACGGTGGTACCGGGGCGCAGTTTTTT. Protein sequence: CAIGDGGTGAQFF.